This TCR beta chain was sequenced for a study of identical twins. General observations from the study: Modelling approaches yielded underestimates of out-of-frame TCR alpha sharing between monozygotic twins. Beta out-of-frame sequences showed weaker excess sharing between twins. With abundant cord blood beta clonotypes, insertions were fewer; memory repertoires showed no such pattern.

This clonotype was counted many times. Its specificity is not known. CDR3 size: 17 residues. The trim removed 5 bases at V and 2 bases at J, leaving 8 bases unmatched. Germline CDR1 SGHVS, CDR2 FQNEAQ. TCRdb reprocessed the 5' RACE reads via MiXCR and lists one record per CDR3 protein. The sample lists 500,000 to 650,000 distinct CDR3 sequences, less than 9% seen once, with roughly 1.6% in the top ten. The sample was also reused in another study, on yellow fever vaccine responses in identical twins.

This receptor was taken from a woman under 30 in good health. The sample comprised PBMCs. V gene TRBV7-8 combines with J gene TRBJ2-1; TRBD2 matches 11 bases. Here the CDR3 reads CASSRYSGGAAYNEQFF. In DNA form, the CDR3 reads TGTGCCAGCAGCCGGTATAGCGGGGGGGCCGCCTACAATGAGCAGTTCTTC.